These 10 T cell receptor beta chains share one sample of origin, sequenced in a study of control samples from healthy donors and cancer patients. Measured with immunoSEQ multiplex PCR; TCRdb has only the in-frame clones, and not every one. The sample yields some 150,000 clones, approximately 94% seen once. The sample consisted of blood. These receptors were taken from a man aged 35-49 years in good health.

The V gene is TRBV10-3, the J gene TRBJ2-1, with 8 bases identical to TRBD2. Germline CDR1 is ENHRY and CDR2 is SYGVKD. CDR3 length equals 14 residues. The V and J ends lost 2 bases and 4 bases, in that order; junction bases with no gene match: 1. The CDR3 nucleotides are TGTGCCATCAGTGAGGCGGGGGGATACAATGAGCAGTTCTTC. Translation: CAISEAGGYNEQFF.

The rearrangement links TRBV25-1 to TRBJ2-7, with D perhaps assigned TRBD1 or TRBD2 (5 bases each). This CDR3 comprises 17 residues. V was pared by 1 base and J by 2 bases, with 18 bases between. CDR1 and CDR2 (germline): MGHDK, SYGVNS. CDR3 sequence (DNA): TGTGCCAGCAGTGAATCGCGATCGGCAGGGAGCCCCTACGAGCAGTACTTC. It yields the protein CASSESRSAGSPYEQYF.

The CDR3 is CASSERGHQPQHF. Written as DNA, the CDR3 is TGTGCCAGCAGTGAGAGGGGGCATCAGCCCCAGCATTTT. The chain carries TRBV6-1 and TRBJ1-5, with 7 bases lining up with TRBD1. The CDR3 spans 13 residues. After removal of 3 bases from V and 5 bases from J, the junction contained 1 base not matched to a gene. Per germline, CDR1 MNHNS and CDR2 SASEGT.

The chain couples TRBV25-1 to TRBJ1-3; D unresolved. Trimming removed 8 bases from V and 4 bases from J, with 12 bases in between. Germline loops: CDR1 MGHDK, CDR2 SYGVNS. This CDR3 is 13 amino acids long. The CDR3 sequence is CASSGVKGNTIYF. As DNA, the CDR3 is TGTGCCAGCTCCGGGGTTAAAGGAAACACCATATATTTT.

The chain is built from TRBV5-1 and TRBJ2-1; 13 bases map to TRBD2. The CDR3 extends over 15 amino acids. Germline CDR1 is SGHRS and CDR2 is YFSETQ. Trimming took 2 bases from V and 8 from J; bases not matched to a gene: 4. This chain's CDR3 is CASSFGLAGVHEQFF. The CDR3 DNA is TGCGCCAGCAGCTTCGGACTAGCGGGGGTACATGAGCAGTTCTTC.

The chain links TRBV5-6 to TRBJ2-7; TRBD2 matches 11 bases. This CDR3 is built from 16 residues. V was pared by 1 base and J by 1 base, with 4 bases of the junction left unmatched. Looked up from germline, CDR1 is SGHDT and CDR2 is YYEEEE. The CDR3 DNA reads as TGTGCCAGCAGCTTGTCTAGCGGGGGGCATTCCTACGAGCAGTACTTC. Translation: CASSLSSGGHSYEQYF.

The CDR3 sequence: CASSWGNTEAFF. The CDR3, as DNA: TGTGCCAGCAGTTGGGGGAACACTGAAGCTTTCTTT. This chain links TRBV12-3 or TRBV12-4 with TRBJ1-1; D is ambiguous. Trimming removed 4 bases from V and 1 base from J, with 4 bases in between. The CDR3 spans 12 residues.

A note on this clone: At one end the junction does not follow the germline gene, possibly because of a read error. The genes are TRBV24-1 and TRBJ2-5, with TRBD2 matching over 10 bases. Germline assignment: CDR1 KGHDR and CDR2 SFDVKD. The CDR3 covers 17 residues. The CDR3 DNA sequence: TGTGCCACCAGTGACCCGGATGCACTAGCGGGGCAAGAGTCCCAGTACTTC. Protein sequence: CATSDPDALAGQESQYF.

The chain is built from TRBV30 and TRBJ1-2; 7 bases match TRBD1. The CDR3 consists of 14 residues. Trimming at V came to 4 bases and at J to 3 bases, leaving 8 bases not matched to a gene. The V gene's germline CDR1 is GTSNPN and CDR2 SVGIG (reference sequence). CDR3 sequence (DNA): TGTGCCTGGACTCAGGGGGTGTTAGACTATGGCTACACCTTC. Encoded protein: CAWTQGVLDYGYTF.

The rearrangement uses TRBV7-6 and TRBJ2-6; TRBD1 agrees at 8 bases. CDR1 and CDR2 (germline): SGHVS, FNYEAQ. The CDR3 sequence is 17 residues long. V shed 2 bases and J 2 bases; nucleotides not matched to a gene: 5. As DNA, the CDR3 is TGTGCCAGCAGCTTACTCAGGGGGCGTACTGGGGCCAACGTCCTGACTTTC. Protein product: CASSLLRGRTGANVLTF.